These T cell receptor beta chains were read from a single sample in a study of T cells in Graves' hyperthyroidism and ophthalmopathy. TCRdb independently ran MiXCR on the multiplex PCR reads; one entry per CDR3 protein. The sample shows roughly 500,000 distinct CDR3 sequences, less than 25% of them seen only once. The sequenced sample consisted of blood. The receptors were gathered from a woman in her sixties or seventies with Graves' ophthalmopathy. CDR3s include the opening cysteine and the closing phenylalanine or tryptophan. A D gene is named only where the DNA matches it firmly. Only part of the rows carry a size: once, few, many, or a class if the clone is expanded.

>15|-|TRBD1|TRBJ1-2|TRBV20-1
CSAPTGGGTNYGYTF
TGCAGTGCCCCGACAGGGGGAGGAACTAACTATGGCTACACCTTC
>14|-|-|TRBJ1-2|TRBV27
CASRSGTLRHGYTF
TGTGCCAGCAGATCCGGGACCCTCCGCCATGGCTACACCTTC
>15|few|-|TRBJ1-2|TRBV6-1
CASTNRLGANYGYTF
TGTGCCAGCACTAACCGACTCGGGGCAAACTATGGCTACACCTTC
>14|-|-|TRBJ2-2|TRBV15
CATSRDQHTGELFF
TGTGCCACCAGCAGAGATCAGCACACCGGGGAGCTGTTTTTT
>15|-|-|TRBJ2-7|TRBV3-1
CASSQEIAVDYEQYF
TGTGCCAGCAGCCAAGAAATAGCGGTGGACTACGAGCAGTACTTC
>15|once|-|TRBJ2-5|TRBV5-1
CASSLFKGTIETQYF
TGCGCCAGCAGCTTGTTCAAAGGGACGATAGAGACCCAGTACTTC
>15|few|TRBD1|TRBJ2-7|TRBV20-1
CSARIGGPGGYEQYF
TGCAGTGCTAGGATAGGGGGCCCGGGCGGCTACGAGCAGTACTTC
>15|many|TRBD2|TRBJ2-1|TRBV5-1
CASSPEGLVGNEQFF
TGCGCCAGCAGCCCGGAGGGACTAGTCGGCAATGAGCAGTTCTTC
>12|few|-|TRBJ2-5|TRBV29-1
CSVGTAQETQYF
TGCAGCGTTGGGACGGCCCAAGAGACCCAGTACTTC
>13|-|-|TRBJ1-1|TRBV29-1
CSVDYGTNTEAFF
TGCAGCGTTGATTACGGGACGAACACTGAAGCTTTCTTT
>14|-|TRBD1|TRBJ1-5|TRBV12-3/TRBV12-4
CASSIQGGHQPQHF
TGTGCCAGCAGTATCCAAGGGGGCCATCAGCCCCAGCATTTT
>14|-|TRBD1|TRBJ2-2|TRBV20-1
CSAMVQGASGELFF
TGCAGTGCTATGGTGCAGGGGGCTTCCGGGGAGCTGTTTTTT
>16|-|-|TRBJ2-5|TRBV12-3/TRBV12-4
CASSSGTGGIGETQYF
TGTGCCAGCAGTTCTGGGACTGGCGGGATTGGGGAGACCCAGTACTTC
>15|few|-|TRBJ1-2|TRBV7-2
CASSGGGGRGYGYTF
TGTGCCAGCAGCGGGGGGGGGGGGAGAGGCTATGGCTACACCTTC
>15|few|-|TRBJ1-1|TRBV19
CASSMIRPLNTEAFF
TGTGCCAGTAGTATGATCAGGCCGTTGAACACTGAAGCTTTCTTT
>16|few|-|TRBJ2-3|TRBV11-1
CASSPPLAPVTDTQYF
TGTGCCAGCAGCCCCCCTCTAGCGCCTGTCACAGATACGCAGTATTTT
>14|few|TRBD1|TRBJ2-3|TRBV5-1
CASNSGTGADTQYF
TGCGCCAGTAACTCCGGGACAGGGGCAGATACGCAGTATTTT
>16|-|TRBD1|TRBJ2-1|TRBV9
CASSVAGTATYNEQFF
TGTGCCAGCAGCGTCGCCGGGACAGCTACGTACAATGAGCAGTTCTTC
>13|-|-|TRBJ1-2|TRBV12-5
CASGLGSRKRYTF
TGTGCTAGTGGTTTAGGCAGTCGGAAGCGCTACACCTTC
>16|-|TRBD2|TRBJ2-1|TRBV3-1
CASSQGGLAGPNEQFF
TGTGCCAGCAGCCAAGGCGGACTAGCGGGTCCCAATGAGCAGTTCTTC
>15|few|-|TRBJ1-4|TRBV24-1
CATSAGNGGNEKLFF
TGTGCCACCAGTGCGGGGAACGGGGGAAATGAAAAACTGTTTTTT
>15|-|TRBD1|TRBJ2-1|TRBV7-9
CASSKGQGSYNEQFF
TGTGCCAGCAGCAAGGGACAGGGAAGTTACAATGAGCAGTTCTTC
>13|few|TRBD1|TRBJ1-5|TRBV30
CAWSLQGDQPQHF
TGTGCCTGGAGCCTACAGGGGGATCAGCCCCAGCATTTT
>14|-|-|TRBJ2-1|TRBV7-2
CASRGQSSYNEQFF
TGTGCCAGCAGAGGGCAGAGCTCCTACAATGAGCAGTTCTTC
>15|-|TRBD2|TRBJ2-7|TRBV6-1
CASSGQRGPSYEQYF
TGTGCCAGCAGTGGACAGCGGGGGCCCTCCTACGAGCAGTACTTC
>14|-|-|TRBJ1-1|TRBV12-3/TRBV12-4
CASSFRVGYTEAFF
TGTGCCAGCAGTTTCCGGGTAGGGTACACTGAAGCTTTCTTT
>13|-|TRBD1|TRBJ2-1|TRBV12-5
CASGLEPGGKQFF
TGTGCTAGTGGTTTGGAGCCAGGGGGCAAGCAGTTCTTC
>15|many|-|TRBJ1-2|TRBV6-1
CASTSSYLGEHGYTF
TGTGCCAGCACTAGCAGTTATCTGGGGGAGCATGGCTACACCTTC